Listed below are T cell receptor beta chains from one sample, sequenced in a study of cytomegalovirus exposure and HLA in healthy donors. Using immunoSEQ multiplex PCR, the repertoire was profiled, and TCRdb retains in-frame clones only, with some absent. The sample gives about 89,000 clones, 84% of which show up once; about 12% is in the top ten. The sequencing sample was made of PBMCs. All receptors derive from a woman under 30 in good health and CMV-seropositive. Both conserved end residues are part of each CDR3. The D gene is left open where the match is weak. Rows give clone size only sometimes, using once, few, many, or a class for an expanded clone.

>TRBV4-1|TRBD2|TRBJ2-3|.
TGCGCCAGCAGCCACCGTAACCCGGGACTAGCCGCGGATACGCAGTATTTT
CASSHRNPGLAADTQYF
>TRBV18|TRBD1|TRBJ2-7|.
TGTGCCAGCTCGACAGGGAAACGTAACGAGCAGTACTTC
CASSTGKRNEQYF
>TRBV7-2|TRBD2|TRBJ2-3|.
TGTGCCAGCAATTTAGCGGGGGGACGGGGCACAGATACGCAGTATTTT
CASNLAGGRGTDTQYF
>TRBV10-3|TRBD1|TRBJ2-2|.
TGTGCCACCCTAACAGGGGGAAGTATGCCCGGGGAGCTGTTTTTT
CATLTGGSMPGELFF
>TRBV28|.|TRBJ2-7|.
TGTGCCAGCAGTTTAACCGGGTCTCTCTACGAGCAGTACTTC
CASSLTGSLYEQYF
>TRBV27|.|TRBJ1-5|.
TGTGCCAGCACCCCCGTAGGGGGAGGCAATCAGCCCCAGCATTTT
CASTPVGGGNQPQHF
>TRBV9|TRBD1|TRBJ2-7|.
TGTGCCAGCAGCGTAGAGGGGACAGGATTAGGCGAGCAGTACTTC
CASSVEGTGLGEQYF
>TRBV28|.|TRBJ1-5|.
TGTGCCAGCAGTTTAGGTGGGACTTCCCATCAGCCCCAGCATTTT
CASSLGGTSHQPQHF
>TRBV25-1|TRBD1|TRBJ1-1|.
TGTGCCAGCAGTAAGGACAGGGCAGAAGCTTTCTTT
CASSKDRAEAFF
>TRBV19|.|TRBJ1-3|.
TGTGCCAGTACTGGGCCGAACTCTGGAAACACCATATATTTT
CASTGPNSGNTIYF
>TRBV19|.|TRBJ2-1|.
TGTGCCAGTAGTATAGGGGGGGCAGGGAGGGCCAATGAGCAGTTCTTC
CASSIGGAGRANEQFF
>TRBV6-6|.|TRBJ2-7|.
TGTGCCAGCAGTTACTCGACAGTCGGGGGGTACTTC
CASSYSTVGGYF
>TRBV6-6|.|TRBJ2-3|once
TGTGCCAGCAGTAGAAGCGATACGCAGTATTTT
CASSRSDTQYF
>TRBV7-6|.|TRBJ2-1|once
TGTGCCAGCAGCTTATACTCTCTCGGGACAACGAACAATGAGCAGTTCTTC
CASSLYSLGTTNNEQFF
>TRBV4-1|TRBD1|TRBJ2-7|once
TGCGCCAGCAGCCCCGACAGGGGGGACTACGAGCAGTACTTC
CASSPDRGDYEQYF